The 5 T cell receptor beta chains below were found in one sample sequenced in a study of blood T cell repertoires in COVID-19. This table comes from immunoSEQ multiplex PCR, and its TCRdb copy is limited to in-frame clones, with some not included. The sample yields 120,000 to 150,000 clones, about 84% seen once. Sequencing input: peripheral blood. The receptors here all came from a man in his sixties with active or convalescent COVID-19.

The chain joins TRBV7-3 to TRBJ2-1, with 7 nucleotides matching TRBD2. CDR3 length: 14 amino acids. The V segment lost 2 bases and the J segment 7 bases; nucleotides outside the gene matches: 5. Germline V gives CDR1 SGHTA, CDR2 FQGTGA. CDR3 residues: CASSLPGTKNEQFF. The CDR3 coding sequence is TGTGCCAGCAGCTTACCTGGGACTAAAAATGAGCAGTTCTTC.

V is TRBV2 and J is TRBJ2-1, with D unclear. V was cut by 10 bases and J by 5 bases, with 15 bases left in between. The CDR3 spans 13 residues. Germline V gives CDR1 SNHLY, CDR2 FYNNEI. The CDR3 here is CATSVGFDNEQFF. In nucleotides, the CDR3 is TGTGCCACCTCCGTCGGGTTTGACAATGAGCAGTTCTTC.

This clone was observed a single time. The chain combines TRBV30 with TRBJ2-7; D unresolved. The V gene lost 5 bases and the J gene lost 4 bases, with 18 bases spanning the gap. The CDR3 loop spans 14 amino acids. Germline CDR1 GTSNPN, CDR2 SVGIG (reference sequence). The DNA of the CDR3 is TGTGCCTGGTCTAGTTCCTTCCAATATTACGAGCAGTACTTC. Protein sequence: CAWSSSFQYYEQYF. The full variable domain, in which reference TRBV30 and TRBJ2-7 provide the parts outside the CDR3, is SQTIHQWPATLVQPVGSPLSLECTVEGTSNPNLYWYRQAAGRGLQLLFYSVGIGQISSEVPQNLSASRPQDRQFILSSKKLLLSDSGFYLCAWSSSFQYYEQYFGPGTRLTVT.

V usage is TRBV2 and J usage is TRBJ2-2; 8 bases match TRBD2. The germline gives CDR1 SNHLY, CDR2 FYNNEI. The CDR3 spans 16 residues. The V gene end was trimmed by 1 base and the J gene end by 0 bases; junction bases not matched to a gene: 1. CDR3 nucleotide sequence: TGTGCCAGCAGTGAAGATAGCGGGGCGAACACCGGGGAGCTGTTTTTT. It is translated as CASSEDSGANTGELFF.

CDR3 nucleotides: TGTGCCAGCAGCGCCTACCCAGGGGAATTCCCGTACTTC. It is translated as CASSAYPGEFPYF. The chain has TRBV9 and TRBJ2-7; TRBD1 is a possible D gene (6 bases). This CDR3 comprises 13 residues. The V end was cut by 3 bases, the J end by 12 bases, with 19 bases between. CDR1 is SGDLS, CDR2 YYNGEE, per germline. Together with reference TRBV9 and TRBJ2-7, the CDR3 gives the full variable domain: DSGVTQTPKHLITATGQRVTLRCSPRSGDLSVYWYQQSLDQGLQFLIQYYNGEERAKGNILERFSAQQFPDLHSELNLSSLELGDSALYFCASSAYPGEFPYFGPGTRLTVT.